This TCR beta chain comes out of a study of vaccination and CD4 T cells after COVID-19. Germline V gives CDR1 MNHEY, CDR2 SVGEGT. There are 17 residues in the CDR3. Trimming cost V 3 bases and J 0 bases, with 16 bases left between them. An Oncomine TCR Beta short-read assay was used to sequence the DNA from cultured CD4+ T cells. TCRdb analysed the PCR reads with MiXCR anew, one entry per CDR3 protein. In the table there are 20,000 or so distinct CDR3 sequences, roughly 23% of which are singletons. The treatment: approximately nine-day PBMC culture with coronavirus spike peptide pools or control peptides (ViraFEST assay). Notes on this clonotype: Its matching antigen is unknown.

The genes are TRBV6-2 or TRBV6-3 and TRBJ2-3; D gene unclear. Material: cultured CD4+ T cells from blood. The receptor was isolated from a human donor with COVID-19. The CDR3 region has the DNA TGTGCCAGCAGTTATAGGGTCGGCGAGACGAGCACAGATACGCAGTATTTT. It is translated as CASSYRVGETSTDTQYF.